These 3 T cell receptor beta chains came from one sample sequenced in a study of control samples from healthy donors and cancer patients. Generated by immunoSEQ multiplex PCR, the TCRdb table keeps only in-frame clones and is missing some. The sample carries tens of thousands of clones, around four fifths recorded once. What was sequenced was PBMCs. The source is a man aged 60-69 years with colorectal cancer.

DNA for the CDR3: TGTGCCAGCAGCCCACGGACAGGGGTCTACGAGCAGTACTTC. It translates to CASSPRTGVYEQYF. The V call is TRBV13, the J call TRBJ2-7; 9 bases agree with TRBD1. Trimming took 5 bases from V and 3 from J; bases not matched to a gene: 5. Germline V gene sequence: CDR1 PRHDT, CDR2 FYEKMQ (reference sequence). The CDR3 extends over 14 amino acids.

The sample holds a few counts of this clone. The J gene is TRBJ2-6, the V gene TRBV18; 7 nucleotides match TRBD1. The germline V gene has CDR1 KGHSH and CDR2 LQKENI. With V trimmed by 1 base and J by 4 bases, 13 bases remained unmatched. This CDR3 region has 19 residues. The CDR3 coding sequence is TGTGCCAGCTCACCACGGCAGGGGGTGGAAGTTAGAGGGGCCAACGTCCTGACTTTC. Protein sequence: CASSPRQGVEVRGANVLTF.

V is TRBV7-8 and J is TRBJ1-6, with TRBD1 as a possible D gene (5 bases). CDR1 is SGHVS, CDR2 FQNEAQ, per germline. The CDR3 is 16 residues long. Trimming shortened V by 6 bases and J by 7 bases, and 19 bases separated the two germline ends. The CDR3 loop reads CASSLEEGGTNSPLHF. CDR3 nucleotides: TGTGCCAGCAGTCTCGAGGAGGGCGGGACCAATTCACCCCTCCACTTT.